The rows below give T cell receptor beta chains drawn from one sample of a study of response to subunit inactivated influenza vaccine. TCRdb passed the RT-PCR reads through MiXCR, listing each CDR3 protein once. Of just under 550,000 distinct CDR3 sequences in the sample, roughly a quarter were seen once. These same data were also listed under a study on T cells expressing NK-cell markers.

The sample in question was CD4+ T cells sorted from PBMCs, obtained roughly 12 days after vaccination. All receptors derive from a man aged 45-65 years who received an inactivated influenza vaccine. Each CDR3 is given with its conserved first and last residue. D genes are given only for firm matches. The size entry is marked missing in some rows and otherwise reads once, few, many or a size class.

J: TRBJ2-7; size: NA; D: NA; V: TRBV10-3; CDR3: CAIRNQTSHNEQYF; DNA: TGTGCCATCAGGAATCAAACGTCCCATAACGAGCAGTACTTC
J: TRBJ2-1; size: few; D: NA; V: TRBV10-3; CDR3: CAIRDNYNEQFF; DNA: TGTGCCATCAGGGACAACTACAATGAGCAGTTCTTC
J: TRBJ1-5; size: few; D: NA; V: TRBV24-1; CDR3: CATSDRRGKGQPQHF; DNA: TGTGCCACCAGTGATAGGAGGGGCAAGGGTCAGCCCCAGCATTTT
J: TRBJ2-3; size: NA; D: TRBD2; V: TRBV7-9; CDR3: CASSLSSGSGDTQYF; DNA: TGTGCCAGCAGCTTATCTAGCGGGAGCGGTGATACGCAGTATTTT
J: TRBJ2-1; size: few; D: NA; V: TRBV7-9; CDR3: CASSLPLGSEQFF; DNA: TGTGCCAGCAGCCTACCTCTCGGTAGTGAGCAGTTCTTC
J: TRBJ1-1; size: few; D: NA; V: TRBV7-9; CDR3: CASSWDKFTEAFF; DNA: TGTGCCAGCAGCTGGGACAAGTTCACTGAAGCTTTCTTT
J: TRBJ1-4; size: NA; D: TRBD1; V: TRBV13; CDR3: CASSQGAINEKLFF; DNA: TGTGCCAGCAGTCAGGGGGCCATTAATGAAAAACTGTTTTTT
J: TRBJ1-4; size: NA; D: TRBD1; V: TRBV5-1; CDR3: CASSPTGQRNEKLFF; DNA: TGCGCCAGCAGCCCGACGGGACAGCGAAATGAAAAACTGTTTTTT
J: TRBJ2-1; size: few; D: NA; V: TRBV11-2; CDR3: CASSLDRGVNEQFF; DNA: TGTGCCAGCAGCTTAGACAGGGGTGTTAATGAGCAGTTCTTC
J: TRBJ2-3; size: NA; D: NA; V: TRBV4-2; CDR3: CASSRGTGADTQYF; DNA: TGTGCCAGCAGCCGAGGGACCGGGGCAGATACGCAGTATTTT
J: TRBJ1-5; size: NA; D: NA; V: TRBV6-2/TRBV6-3; CDR3: CASSYSGLGRNNQPQHF; DNA: TGTGCCAGCAGTTACTCAGGCCTGGGACGGAATAATCAGCCCCAGCATTTT
J: TRBJ2-1; size: few; D: TRBD1; V: TRBV7-2; CDR3: CASSPRQGGSSYNEQFF; DNA: TGTGCCAGCAGCCCCCGACAGGGTGGGAGCTCCTACAATGAGCAGTTCTTC
J: TRBJ2-1; size: NA; D: TRBD1; V: TRBV5-1; CDR3: CASSLAGDRGGEQFF; DNA: TGCGCCAGCAGCTTGGCTGGCGACAGGGGGGGCGAGCAGTTCTTC
J: TRBJ2-7; size: NA; D: TRBD2; V: TRBV6-5; CDR3: CASSWGGGHHSYEQYF; DNA: TGTGCCAGCAGTTGGGGCGGGGGGCACCACTCCTACGAGCAGTACTTC
J: TRBJ2-3; size: NA; D: TRBD2; V: TRBV4-2; CDR3: CASSQAAGGPTDTQYF; DNA: TGTGCCAGCAGCCAAGCAGCGGGGGGTCCAACAGATACGCAGTATTTT
J: TRBJ2-4; size: few; D: NA; V: TRBV30; CDR3: CAWSRLAKNIQYF; DNA: TGTGCCTGGAGTAGGTTAGCCAAAAACATTCAGTACTTC
J: TRBJ1-3; size: few; D: NA; V: TRBV6-1; CDR3: CASRSASSGNTIYF; DNA: TGTGCCAGCAGATCAGCTAGCTCTGGAAACACCATATATTTT
J: TRBJ1-6; size: few; D: NA; V: TRBV2; CDR3: CASCWNSPLHF; DNA: TGTGCCAGCTGCTGGAATTCACCCCTCCACTTT
J: TRBJ2-1; size: many; D: TRBD2; V: TRBV28; CDR3: CASSQPGGRGDEQFF; DNA: TGTGCCAGCAGTCAACCCGGGGGGAGGGGCGATGAGCAGTTCTTC
J: TRBJ2-5; size: NA; D: NA; V: TRBV10-3; CDR3: CAISRTDQETQYF; DNA: TGTGCCATCAGTCGGACAGATCAAGAGACCCAGTACTTC
J: TRBJ2-7; size: NA; D: NA; V: TRBV3-1; CDR3: CASSSAGDEQYF; DNA: TGTGCCAGCAGCTCCGCCGGCGACGAGCAGTACTTC
J: TRBJ1-5; size: NA; D: TRBD1; V: TRBV2; CDR3: CASSKTGQGVDQPQHF; DNA: TGTGCCAGCAGTAAAACGGGACAGGGGGTCGATCAGCCCCAGCATTTT
J: TRBJ2-5; size: many; D: NA; V: TRBV5-1; CDR3: CASSLRQETQYF; DNA: TGTGCCAGCAGCTTAAGACAAGAGACCCAGTACTTC
J: TRBJ2-2; size: few; D: NA; V: TRBV5-1; CDR3: CASSGKLTGELFF; DNA: TGCGCCAGCAGCGGCAAATTAACCGGGGAGCTGTTTTTT
J: TRBJ2-3; size: NA; D: NA; V: TRBV20-1; CDR3: CSARQGGGGDTQYF; DNA: TGCAGTGCTCGACAGGGAGGGGGGGGAGATACGCAGTATTTT
J: TRBJ1-5; size: NA; D: NA; V: TRBV7-2; CDR3: CASSPYEGPQHF; DNA: TGTGCCAGCAGCCCCTATGAGGGGCCCCAGCATTTT
J: TRBJ2-5; size: NA; D: TRBD2; V: TRBV20-1; CDR3: CSALTGLAGPETQYF; DNA: TGCAGTGCACTTACCGGACTAGCGGGCCCAGAGACCCAGTACTTC
J: TRBJ2-3; size: NA; D: NA; V: TRBV20-1; CDR3: CSAPRTLSTDTQYF; DNA: TGCAGTGCCCCCAGAACCCTTAGCACAGATACGCAGTATTTT
J: TRBJ2-3; size: many; D: TRBD1; V: TRBV4-1; CDR3: CASSQVGGTAVPDTQYF; DNA: TGCGCCAGCAGCCAAGTGGGTGGGACAGCCGTTCCAGATACGCAGTATTTT
J: TRBJ1-4; size: many; D: NA; V: TRBV12-3/TRBV12-4; CDR3: CASSLSGTNEKLFF; DNA: TGTGCCAGCAGTTTATCCGGGACTAATGAAAAACTGTTTTTT
J: TRBJ2-2; size: NA; D: NA; V: TRBV5-1; CDR3: CASSAGTAYQTGELFF; DNA: TGCGCCAGCAGCGCGGGGACGGCGTACCAGACCGGGGAGCTGTTTTTT
J: TRBJ2-7; size: few; D: NA; V: TRBV5-1; CDR3: CASSLVRGFTYEQYF; DNA: TGCGCCAGCAGCTTAGTAAGGGGATTTACCTACGAGCAGTACTTC
J: TRBJ2-5; size: few; D: NA; V: TRBV9; CDR3: CASSVEGGRETQYF; DNA: TGTGCCAGCAGCGTAGAGGGGGGTCGAGAGACCCAGTACTTC
J: TRBJ2-3; size: few; D: TRBD2; V: TRBV5-1; CDR3: CASSPLAGGSTDTQYF; DNA: TGCGCCAGCAGCCCCTTAGCGGGGGGTAGCACAGATACGCAGTATTTT
J: TRBJ2-1; size: few; D: NA; V: TRBV7-9; CDR3: CASSPLSFEQFF; DNA: TGTGCCAGCAGCCCCCTGTCGTTCGAGCAGTTCTTC
J: TRBJ2-5; size: NA; D: NA; V: TRBV5-6; CDR3: CASSLTSYQETQYF; DNA: TGTGCCAGCAGCTTGACTAGCTACCAAGAGACCCAGTACTTC
J: TRBJ1-2; size: NA; D: NA; V: TRBV12-3/TRBV12-4; CDR3: CASSSRRPLNYGYTF; DNA: TGTGCCAGCAGTTCCCGTCGGCCGTTAAACTATGGCTACACCTTC
J: TRBJ2-4; size: NA; D: TRBD1; V: TRBV5-1; CDR3: CASSEGQGSAKNIQYF; DNA: TGCGCCAGCAGCGAGGGACAGGGGTCGGCCAAAAACATTCAGTACTTC
J: TRBJ2-3; size: NA; D: TRBD2; V: TRBV12-3/TRBV12-4; CDR3: CASSFLGRRGLAGEADTQYF; DNA: TGTGCCAGCAGTTTTTTGGGGCGAAGAGGACTAGCGGGAGAGGCAGATACGCAGTATTTT
J: TRBJ2-1; size: NA; D: TRBD1; V: TRBV20-1; CDR3: CSATGTVYNEQFF; DNA: TGCAGTGCTACCGGGACAGTCTACAATGAGCAGTTCTTC
J: TRBJ1-1; size: NA; D: NA; V: TRBV7-2; CDR3: CASSLDTGTEAFF; DNA: TGTGCCAGCAGCTTAGACACCGGCACTGAAGCTTTCTTT
J: TRBJ2-7; size: few; D: NA; V: TRBV5-1; CDR3: CASSLDGFGEQYF; DNA: TGCGCCAGCAGCTTGGATGGCTTTGGGGAGCAGTACTTC
J: TRBJ2-1; size: NA; D: TRBD2; V: TRBV7-9; CDR3: CASSRPWEGEGPEQFF; DNA: TGTGCCAGCAGCCGTCCCTGGGAGGGCGAGGGTCCTGAGCAGTTCTTC
J: TRBJ1-5; size: few; D: NA; V: TRBV9; CDR3: CASSATADSRNQPQHF; DNA: TGTGCCAGCAGCGCTACCGCGGACAGTCGCAATCAGCCCCAGCATTTT
J: TRBJ1-2; size: NA; D: TRBD1; V: TRBV29-1; CDR3: CSVEEVRGNGYTF; DNA: TGCAGCGTTGAAGAGGTCAGGGGGAATGGCTACACCTTC
J: TRBJ2-4; size: NA; D: TRBD2; V: TRBV7-2; CDR3: CASSPHGDSGAQYF; DNA: TGTGCCAGCAGCCCCCACGGGGATAGCGGGGCTCAGTACTTC
J: TRBJ2-5; size: few; D: TRBD2; V: TRBV12-3/TRBV12-4; CDR3: CASSPGGLAGGFGQYF; DNA: TGTGCCAGCAGTCCCGGGGGACTAGCGGGAGGGTTTGGCCAGTACTTC
J: TRBJ2-5; size: NA; D: NA; V: TRBV20-1; CDR3: CSASLGETQYF; DNA: TGCAGTGCTAGTCTGGGGGAGACCCAGTACTTC
J: TRBJ1-1; size: NA; D: TRBD1; V: TRBV9; CDR3: CASSVSTDRDTEAFF; DNA: TGTGCCAGCAGCGTTTCCACCGACAGGGACACTGAAGCTTTCTTT
J: TRBJ2-7; size: NA; D: NA; V: TRBV7-6; CDR3: CASSLSGFTGTEQYF; DNA: TGTGCCAGCAGCTTATCCGGTTTCACGGGGACCGAGCAGTACTTC
J: TRBJ1-1; size: NA; D: NA; V: TRBV20-1; CDR3: CSARSVGMGTEAFF; DNA: TGCAGTGCTAGATCTGTTGGCATGGGCACTGAAGCTTTCTTT
J: TRBJ2-1; size: NA; D: TRBD2; V: TRBV5-1; CDR3: CASRPLAGGRNEQFF; DNA: TGCGCCAGCAGACCCCTAGCGGGGGGGCGAAATGAGCAGTTCTTC
J: TRBJ2-5; size: NA; D: NA; V: TRBV5-5; CDR3: CASSRGREGVVQETQYF; DNA: TGTGCCAGCAGCCGGGGACGGGAAGGGGTTGTCCAAGAGACCCAGTACTTC
J: TRBJ1-1; size: many; D: NA; V: TRBV29-1; CDR3: CSVETGLTEAFF; DNA: TGCAGCGTTGAAACCGGGTTGACTGAAGCTTTCTTT
J: TRBJ2-7; size: NA; D: TRBD2; V: TRBV7-6; CDR3: CASSLEATSVEQYF; DNA: TGTGCCAGCAGCTTAGAGGCGACTAGCGTGGAGCAGTACTTC
J: TRBJ2-4; size: few; D: TRBD2; V: TRBV18; CDR3: CASSPTRDYLAKNIQYF; DNA: TGTGCCAGCTCACCAACCCGGGACTATCTAGCCAAAAACATTCAGTACTTC
J: TRBJ2-7; size: NA; D: TRBD1; V: TRBV28; CDR3: CASSPDRGRSYEQYF; DNA: TGTGCCAGCAGCCCAGACAGGGGACGATCCTACGAGCAGTACTTC